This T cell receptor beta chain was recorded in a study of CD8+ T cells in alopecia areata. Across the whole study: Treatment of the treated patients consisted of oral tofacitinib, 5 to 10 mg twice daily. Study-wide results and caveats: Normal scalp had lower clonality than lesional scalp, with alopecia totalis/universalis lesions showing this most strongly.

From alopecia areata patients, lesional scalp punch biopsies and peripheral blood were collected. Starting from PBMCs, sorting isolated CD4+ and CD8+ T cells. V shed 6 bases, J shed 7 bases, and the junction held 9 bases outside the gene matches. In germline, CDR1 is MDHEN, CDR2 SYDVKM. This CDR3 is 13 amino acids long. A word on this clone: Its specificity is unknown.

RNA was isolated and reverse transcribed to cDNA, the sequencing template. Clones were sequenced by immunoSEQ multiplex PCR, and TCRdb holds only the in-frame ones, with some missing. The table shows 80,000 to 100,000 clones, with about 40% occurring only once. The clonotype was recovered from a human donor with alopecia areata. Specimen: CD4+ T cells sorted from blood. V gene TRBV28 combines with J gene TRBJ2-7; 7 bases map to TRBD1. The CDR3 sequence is CASRTTGVREQYF. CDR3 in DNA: TGTGCCAGCAGGACCACAGGGGTAAGAGAGCAGTACTTC.